The 8 T cell receptor beta chains reported below all come from one sample, sequenced in a study of long-term antiretroviral therapy in people with HIV. Running of the v3.0 immunoSEQ assay took place at survey level. Libraries were prepared by immunoSEQ multiplex PCR; TCRdb keeps only in-frame clonotypes and omits some of them. The sample lists tens of thousands of clones, 87% occurring once. Here the sequenced sample was unsorted PBMCs, taken 0.2 years before starting antiretroviral therapy. The receptors were sampled from a man between 18 and 35 years old with HIV.

The chain links TRBV5-6 to TRBJ2-3; 7 bases map to TRBD2. The trim removed 3 bases at V and 8 bases at J, leaving 9 bases unmatched. There are 14 residues in the CDR3. Germline V gene data show CDR1 as SGHDT and CDR2 as YYEEEE. The CDR3 DNA follows: TGTGCCAGCAGCTGGGGAACGGGGGGAAGTACGCAGTATTTT. It translates to CASSWGTGGSTQYF.

This clone was seen more than once but under ten times. The chain has TRBV7-9 and TRBJ2-7; D ambiguous. This CDR3 contains 12 residues. Germline CDR1 SEHNR, CDR2 FQNEAQ (reference sequence). V lost 4 bases and J lost 0, with 4 bases in between. Written as DNA, the CDR3 is TGTGCCAGCAGCTCTATCTCCTACGAGCAGTACTTC. Amino acids: CASSSISYEQYF.

The chain combines TRBV7-2 with TRBJ2-7, with D possibly matching TRBD1 (5 bases). From germline, CDR1 is SGHTA and CDR2 FQGNSA. The CDR3 loop spans 13 amino acids. Trimming stripped 3 bases from V and 6 bases from J, with 12 bases between. In nucleotides, the CDR3 is TGTGCCAGCAGCTTTGGACATTGGGGCGAGCAGTACTTC. This sequence encodes CASSFGHWGEQYF.

The V call is TRBV28, the J call TRBJ2-3; D gene ambiguous. The germline V gene encodes CDR1 MDHEN and CDR2 SYDVKM. V was cut by 7 bases and J by 6 bases, with 8 bases left in between. The CDR3 length is 11 residues. The CDR3 coding sequence is TGTGCCAGCAATAGTGGGGATACGCAGTATTTT. Its protein is CASNSGDTQYF.

The chain carries TRBV19 and TRBJ1-1; D call uncertain. The V gene lost 6 bases and the J gene lost 4 bases, with 3 bases spanning the gap. Germline V gene lookup returns CDR1 LNHDA and CDR2 SQIVND (reference sequence). The CDR3 has 10 residues. In nucleotides, the CDR3 is TGTGCCAGTAGAGCCACTGAAGCTTTCTTT. Translation gives CASRATEAFF.

This sequence joins TRBV7-3 and TRBJ2-2, with unresolved D. The CDR3 covers 13 residues. Germline loops: CDR1 SGHTA, CDR2 FQGTGA. V was clipped by 5 bases and J by 4 bases, with 8 bases between them. This CDR3 reads CASSPAPTGELFF. The CDR3 nucleotides read TGTGCCAGCAGCCCCGCGCCCACCGGGGAGCTGTTTTTT.

V gene TRBV5-6 combines with J gene TRBJ1-4; possibly TRBD1 for D (6 bases). CDR1 and CDR2 from the germline V gene are SGHDT and YYEEEE. The CDR3 consists of 16 residues. The V end lost 6 bases, the J end lost 3 bases, and 18 bases lay between the germline ends. The CDR3 reads CASTIEQGRANEKLFF. Here the CDR3 DNA reads TGTGCCAGCACCATCGAACAGGGCAGGGCTAATGAAAAACTGTTTTTT. The variable domain in full, with the rest retrieved from reference TRBV5-6 and TRBJ1-4, is DAGVTQSPTHLIKTRGQQVTLRCSPKSGHDTVSWYQQALGQGPQFIFQYYEEEERQRGNFPDRFSGHQFPNYSSELNVNALLLGDSALYLCASTIEQGRANEKLFFGSGTQLSVL.

V usage is TRBV6-1 and J usage is TRBJ2-5; D remains ambiguous. Germline lookup yields CDR1 MNHNS and CDR2 SASEGT. Between the trimmed V and J ends, which lost 3 bases and 4 bases, there was a span of 6 bases. The CDR3 length is 12 residues. CDR3 nucleotides: TGTGCCAGCAGTGAGGTAGGAGAGACCCAGTACTTC. Protein: CASSEVGETQYF.